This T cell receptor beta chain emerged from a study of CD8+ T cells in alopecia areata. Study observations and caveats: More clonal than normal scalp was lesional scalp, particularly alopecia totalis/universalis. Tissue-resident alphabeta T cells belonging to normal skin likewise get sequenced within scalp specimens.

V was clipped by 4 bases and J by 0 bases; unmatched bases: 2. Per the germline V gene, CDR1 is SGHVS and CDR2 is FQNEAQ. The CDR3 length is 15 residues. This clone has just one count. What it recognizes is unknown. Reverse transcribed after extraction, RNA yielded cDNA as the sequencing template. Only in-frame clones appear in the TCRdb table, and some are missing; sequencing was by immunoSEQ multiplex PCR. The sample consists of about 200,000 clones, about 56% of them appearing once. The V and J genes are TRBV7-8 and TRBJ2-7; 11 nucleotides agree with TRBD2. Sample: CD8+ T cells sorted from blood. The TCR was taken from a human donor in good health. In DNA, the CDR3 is TGTGCCAGCAGCTACGGGACTAGCGGCTCCTACGAGCAGTACTTC. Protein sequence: CASSYGTSGSYEQYF.